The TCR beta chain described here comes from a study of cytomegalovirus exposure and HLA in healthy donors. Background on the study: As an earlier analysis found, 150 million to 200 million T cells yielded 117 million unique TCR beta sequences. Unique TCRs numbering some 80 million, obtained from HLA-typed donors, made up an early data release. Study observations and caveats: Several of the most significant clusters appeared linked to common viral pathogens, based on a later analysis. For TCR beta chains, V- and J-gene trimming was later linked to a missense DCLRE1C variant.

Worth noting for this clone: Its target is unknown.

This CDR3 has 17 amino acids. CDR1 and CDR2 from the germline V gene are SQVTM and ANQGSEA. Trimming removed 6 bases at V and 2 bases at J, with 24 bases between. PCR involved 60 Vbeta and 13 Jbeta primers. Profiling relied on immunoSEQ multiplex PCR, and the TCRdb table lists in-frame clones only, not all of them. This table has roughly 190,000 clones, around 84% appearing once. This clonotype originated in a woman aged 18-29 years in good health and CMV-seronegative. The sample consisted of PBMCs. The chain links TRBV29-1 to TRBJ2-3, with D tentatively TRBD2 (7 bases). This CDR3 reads CSVGRNMGGGITDTQYF. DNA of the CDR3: TGCAGCGTCGGGCGGAACATGGGGGGGGGCATCACAGATACGCAGTATTTT.